A single sample is the source of the 22 T cell receptor beta chains below, sequenced in a study of a mutant IDH1 vaccine in newly diagnosed glioma. These receptors' antigens are unknown. Time point: week 5, during vaccination. The vaccine gave 300 ug of a 20-mer mutant IDH1 peptide subcutaneously per dose. Generated by immunoSEQ multiplex PCR, the TCRdb table keeps only in-frame clones and is missing some. The sample consists of around 23,000 clones, 77% of them appearing once. The sequencing used PBMCs, collected from a glioma patient whose treatment included an IDH1 peptide vaccine. These receptor sequences come from a man in his forties with glioma.

This clone has just a few counts. The rearrangement links TRBV7-9 to TRBJ1-3; 9 bases map to TRBD1. The CDR3 loop spans 16 amino acids. The V gene's germline CDR1 is SEHNR and CDR2 FQNEAQ (reference sequence). V trimming: 5 bases; J trimming: 4 bases; junction bases outside the gene matches: 9. The CDR3 DNA is TGTGCCAGCAGCCCCAGGGACAGGGCGGCGGGAAACACCATATATTTT. It yields the protein CASSPRDRAAGNTIYF. Based on the CDR3 plus reference TRBV7-9 and TRBJ1-3, the full variable domain is DTGVSQNPRHKITKRGQNVTFRCDPISEHNRLYWYRQTLGQGPEFLTYFQNEAQLEKSRLLSDRFSAERPKGSFSTLEIQRTEQGDSAMYLCASSPRDRAAGNTIYFGEGSWLTVV.

CDR3 DNA sequence: TGTGCCAGCAGGGGGACAGGCAAGAACACCGGGGAGCTGTTTTTT. It is translated as CASRGTGKNTGELFF. The chain links TRBV28 to TRBJ2-2; 8 nucleotides agree with TRBD1. Looked up from germline, CDR1 is MDHEN and CDR2 is SYDVKM. The J segment lost 1 base and the V segment lost 6 bases, leaving 4 bases of the junction unmatched. The CDR3 length is 15 residues.

This chain links TRBV6-5 with TRBJ2-1, with D perhaps matching TRBD2 (5 bases). CDR1 and CDR2 (germline): MNHEY, SVGAGI. V lost 7 bases and J 9 bases, leaving 10 bases between the germline ends. This CDR3 has 11 residues. The CDR3 protein is CASTQGSEQFF. The CDR3 DNA follows: TGTGCCAGCACCCAAGGGAGTGAGCAGTTCTTC.

The chain couples TRBV5-1 to TRBJ1-1; 7 bases line up with TRBD1. Germline CDR1 is SGHRS and CDR2 is YFSETQ. The CDR3 consists of 14 residues. The trim removed 4 bases at V and 5 bases at J, leaving 8 bases unmatched. The CDR3 DNA reads TGCGCCAGCAGCGATGACAGGGTTATTACTGAAGCTTTCTTT. This gives the protein CASSDDRVITEAFF.

This rearrangement joins TRBV27 to TRBJ2-1, with no clear D. From germline, CDR1 is MNHEY and CDR2 SMNVEV (reference sequence). The CDR3 runs 14 residues. Trimming shortened V by 4 bases and J by 8 bases, and 15 bases separated the two germline ends. CDR3 loop: CASSSLYRLDEQFF. The DNA of the CDR3 is TGTGCCAGCAGTTCATTATATCGGTTGGATGAGCAGTTCTTC.

This clone was recorded only once. This rearrangement joins TRBV15 to TRBJ1-1; maybe TRBD1 (5 bases). The germline gives CDR1 LNHNV, CDR2 YYDKDF (reference sequence). Trimming shortened V by 1 base and J by 5 bases, and 14 bases separated the two germline ends. The CDR3 covers 15 residues. In DNA, the CDR3 is TGTGCCACCAGCAGAGGGGGCGGCGCATGGACTGAAGCTTTCTTT. It yields the protein CATSRGGGAWTEAFF. Combining the CDR3 with reference TRBV15 and TRBJ1-1 gives the whole variable domain DAMVIQNPRYQVTQFGKPVTLSCSQTLNHNVMYWYQQKSSQAPKLLFHYYDKDFNNEADTPDNFQSRRPNTSFCFLDIRSPGLGDTAMYLCATSRGGGAWTEAFFGQGTRLTVV.

CDR3 loop: CASSQDLRHGYTF. The DNA of the CDR3 is TGTGCCAGCAGCCAAGATCTACGTCATGGCTACACCTTC. The chain is built from TRBV14 and TRBJ1-2; D ambiguous. The germline V and J ends were trimmed by 0 bases and 6 bases, with 8 bases remaining between them. The germline gives CDR1 SGHDN, CDR2 FVKESK. The CDR3 length is 13 residues.

The V and J genes are TRBV7-8 and TRBJ1-5; the D is unclear. The CDR3 is 14 residues long. The germline V and J ends were trimmed by 3 bases and 0 bases, with 6 bases remaining between them. Germline CDR1 and CDR2: SGHVS and FQNEAQ. The chain's CDR3 is CASSLTYSNQPQHF. The CDR3 region has the DNA TGTGCCAGCAGCTTGACATATAGCAATCAGCCCCAGCATTTT.

The chain has TRBV4-2 and TRBJ2-3, with 12 bases fitting TRBD2. The J segment lost 1 base and the V segment lost 1 base, leaving 9 bases of the junction unmatched. This CDR3 comprises 19 residues. Germline V lookup: CDR1 LGHNA, CDR2 YNFKEQ. The CDR3 here is CASSQAPSGRAVGTDTQYF. In DNA, the CDR3 is TGTGCCAGCAGCCAAGCACCTAGCGGGAGGGCCGTGGGCACAGATACGCAGTATTTT.

The chain joins TRBV25-1 to TRBJ2-1; no reliable D call. CDR3 size: 15 residues. CDR1 and CDR2 from the germline V gene are MGHDK and SYGVNS. Trimming left V 0 bases short and J 0 bases short, with 6 bases between. DNA for the CDR3: TGTGCCAGCAGTGAATACGGCGGCTCCTACAATGAGCAGTTCTTC. Encoded protein: CASSEYGGSYNEQFF.

This rearrangement joins TRBV5-1 to TRBJ2-2; 8 bases align to TRBD2. This CDR3 has 16 amino acids. The V and J ends lost 6 bases and 4 bases, in that order; junction bases with no gene match: 11. Germline CDR1 reads SGHRS; CDR2 reads YFSETQ. The CDR3 DNA sequence: TGCGCCAGCACCCCGGGTAGCGGGATAATCACCGGGGAGCTGTTTTTT. This gives the protein CASTPGSGIITGELFF.

The V and J genes are TRBV7-7 and TRBJ2-2; the D is unclear. CDR1 and CDR2 from the germline V gene are SSHAT and FNYEAQ (reference sequence). This CDR3 has 15 residues. With 2 bases removed from V and 0 bases from J, the gap between germline ends came to 7 bases. CDR3 bases: TGTGCCAGCAGCTTAACTCGGTCGAACACCGGGGAGCTGTTTTTT. This codes for CASSLTRSNTGELFF.

This chain joins TRBV5-6 and TRBJ2-2; either TRBD1 or TRBD2 may fit D (6 bases each). CDR1 SGHDT and CDR2 YYEEEE come from the germline V gene. The CDR3 sequence is 15 residues long. V was trimmed by 4 bases and J by 7 bases, leaving 17 bases between them. The CDR3 loop reads CASSTGSGGFGELFF. The CDR3 bases are TGTGCCAGCAGCACCGGGTCCGGGGGCTTCGGGGAGCTGTTTTTT. The full variable domain, with the rest looked up from reference TRBV5-6 and TRBJ2-2, is DAGVTQSPTHLIKTRGQQVTLRCSPKSGHDTVSWYQQALGQGPQFIFQYYEEEERQRGNFPDRFSGHQFPNYSSELNVNALLLGDSALYLCASSTGSGGFGELFFGEGSRLTVL.

The chain links TRBV4-3 to TRBJ1-2; maybe TRBD1 (5 bases). V gave up 1 base and J gave up 0 bases, with 12 bases separating them. This CDR3 is 16 amino acids long. Germline-derived CDR1 and CDR2 are LGHNA and YSLEER. CDR3 bases: TGCGCCAGCAGCCAAGTCGCGAGGACACCTAACTATGGCTACACCTTC. Its protein is CASSQVARTPNYGYTF.

The chain joins TRBV27 to TRBJ2-5, with D possibly TRBD1 on 7 matching bases. With 5 bases removed from V and 5 bases from J, the gap between germline ends came to 15 bases. Germline loops: CDR1 MNHEY, CDR2 SMNVEV (reference sequence). The CDR3 has 14 amino acids. As DNA, the CDR3 is TGTGCCAGCAGTGCCCGGAGGGGGCTGGAGACCCAGTACTTC. It codes for CASSARRGLETQYF.

This chain links TRBV18 with TRBJ2-1; D remains ambiguous. Germline V gene sequence: CDR1 KGHSH, CDR2 LQKENI. Deletions cut 1 base from V and 0 bases from J, with 7 bases between. There are 15 residues in the CDR3. The CDR3 DNA follows: TGTGCCAGCTCACCACTAGGAAGCTCCTACAATGAGCAGTTCTTC. Its protein is CASSPLGSSYNEQFF. Combining the CDR3 with reference TRBV18 and TRBJ2-1 gives the whole variable domain NAGVMQNPRHLVRRRGQEARLRCSPMKGHSHVYWYRQLPEEGLKFMVYLQKENIIDESGMPKERFSAEFPKEGPSILRIQQVVRGDSAAYFCASSPLGSSYNEQFFGPGTRLTVL.

This chain links TRBV4-1 with TRBJ2-7, with D possibly TRBD1 on 6 matching bases. Trimming removed 3 bases at V and 5 bases at J, with 17 bases between. The CDR3 is made up of 15 amino acids. Germline CDR1 and CDR2: MGHRA and YSYEKL. DNA for the CDR3: TGCGCCAGCAGCCAGGGAACAGGGTTGGGAGACGAGCAGTACGTC. It yields the protein CASSQGTGLGDEQYV.

The V gene is TRBV10-2, the J gene TRBJ2-1; TRBD2 is a possible D gene (6 bases). This CDR3 has 16 amino acids. CDR1 and CDR2 (germline): WSHSY, SAAADI. V dropped 1 base and J dropped 7 bases, with 17 bases sitting between them. CDR3 DNA: TGCGCCAGCAGTGAGTATGGGGGAGGTGCCCTGAATGAGCAGTTCTTC. Protein product: CASSEYGGGALNEQFF.

The CDR3 bases are TGTGCCAGTGACAGAGGACGGACAATTTATGGCTACACCTTC. Protein sequence: CASDRGRTIYGYTF. The J gene is TRBJ1-2, the V gene TRBV2; D is perhaps TRBD1 (5 bases). This CDR3 is built from 14 residues. V lost 9 bases and J lost 5, with 19 bases in between. Germline loops: CDR1 SNHLY, CDR2 FYNNEI.

A remark on this clone: Compared with germline, one end of the junction differs, possibly owing to a read error. The chain is built from TRBV19 and TRBJ1-3; no clear D gene. The germline V gene encodes CDR1 LNHDA and CDR2 SQIVND (reference sequence). CDR3 length: 14 amino acids. CDR3 coding DNA: TGTGCCGGTAGTCCGGCCCATTCTGGAAACACCATATATTTT. It is translated as CAGSPAHSGNTIYF.

This clone occurred a few times. The chain joins TRBV18 to TRBJ2-3, with 7 bases identical to TRBD1. The V gene end was trimmed by 3 bases and the J gene end by 3 bases; junction bases not matched to a gene: 3. The germline V gene has CDR1 KGHSH and CDR2 LQKENI. There are 14 residues in the CDR3. CDR3 sequence reads: CASSPGTETDTQYF. CDR3 bases: TGTGCCAGCTCACCTGGGACAGAGACAGATACGCAGTATTTT.

The chain uses TRBV4-3 and TRBJ2-1; D uncertain. Trimming pared 0 bases from V and 4 bases from J, leaving 10 bases between. This CDR3 is built from 15 residues. Looked up from germline, CDR1 is LGHNA and CDR2 is YSLEER. CDR3 protein: CASSQEKLQYNEQFF. The CDR3, as DNA: TGCGCCAGCAGCCAAGAAAAGCTCCAATACAATGAGCAGTTCTTC.